These 21 T cell receptor beta chains were all obtained from the same sample, sequenced in a study of CXCR3-negative and CXCR3-positive naive CD8 T cells. Through 5' RACE with UMI labels, the TRB cDNA libraries were prepared. TCRdb reanalyzed the 5' RACE reads, giving one entry per CDR3 protein sequence and no DNA. Its listing shows some 150,000 distinct CDR3 sequences. Study-wide findings and caveats: The study found more hydrophobic TRB CDR3s in CXCR3-positive naive cells than in CXCR3-negative naive cells.

Their antigens remain unidentified. Specimen: naive CXCR3+ CD8+ T cells from blood. Documented subset: CD45RO-CCR7+CD27+CD95- naive CD8+ T cells expressing CXCR3 (TNR3+). Receptors were obtained from a human donor in good health. Some clones in this sample may be carry-over from other donors' samples.

The rearrangement joins TRBV20-1 to TRBJ2-1; the D call from TCRdb, TRBD2, cannot be confirmed without DNA. The V gene's germline CDR1 is DFQATT and CDR2 SNEGSKA (reference sequence). The CDR3 consists of 16 residues. The CDR3: CSANREGSGRADEQFF.

The chain is built from TRBV7-9 and TRBJ1-1; the TRBD1 assignment by TCRdb is unverifiable without DNA. The CDR3 is 15 residues long. Germline V gives CDR1 SEHNR, CDR2 FQNEAQ (reference sequence). The CDR3 spells CASSLPGRENTEAFF.

V and J are TRBV5-1 and TRBJ2-7. The CDR3 consists of 14 residues. Germline V lookup: CDR1 SGHRS, CDR2 YFSETQ. The CDR3 loop is CASSFQAEGYEQYF.

V and J are TRBV7-9 and TRBJ1-2. The CDR3 totals 12 residues. Per the germline V gene, CDR1 is SEHNR and CDR2 is FQNEAQ (reference sequence). CDR3 protein: CASRGGDGGYTF.

CDR3 in amino acids: CSARIVGEQFF. The rearrangement links TRBV20-1 to TRBJ2-1. The CDR3 extends over 11 amino acids. Germline assignment: CDR1 DFQATT and CDR2 SNEGSKA (reference sequence).

The V and J genes are TRBV6-5 and TRBJ2-7. Germline CDR1 MNHEY, CDR2 SVGAGI. The CDR3 is 16 amino acids. CDR3 sequence reads: CASSYMAGGSSYEQYF.

The chain uses TRBV27 and TRBJ2-2; the D gene TCRdb calls, TRBD2, cannot be checked with no DNA. The germline V gene encodes CDR1 MNHEY and CDR2 SMNVEV (reference sequence). CDR3 length: 18 residues. This CDR3 is CASSFLRLGLANTGELFF.

This chain links TRBV4-1 with TRBJ1-1. The CDR3 has 13 amino acids. Germline-derived CDR1 and CDR2 are MGHRA and YSYEKL. Here the CDR3 reads CASSQASLPEAFF.

The chain recombines TRBV6-1 with TRBJ2-5. The CDR3 is 12 amino acids. CDR1 is MNHNS, CDR2 SASEGT, per germline. This CDR3 is CASEGAQETQYF.

The rearrangement links TRBV7-8 to TRBJ2-3; TCRdb names TRBD2, which stays unverified in the absence of DNA. The CDR3 is 18 amino acids. Germline lookup yields CDR1 SGHVS and CDR2 FQNEAQ. CDR3 amino acids: CASSSTSTMLDITDTQYF.

CDR3: CSVEEASSLGLFF. This chain joins TRBV29-1 and TRBJ1-4. The CDR3 has 13 residues. CDR1 is SQVTM, CDR2 ANQGSEA, per germline.

The V and J genes are TRBV12-3 or TRBV12-4 and TRBJ2-3. The CDR3 totals 15 residues. This CDR3 is CASSLAGFHADTQYF.

The chain carries TRBV7-2 and TRBJ1-5. Germline loops: CDR1 SGHTA, CDR2 FQGNSA. The CDR3 covers 14 residues. The CDR3 loop reads CASSFSESNQPQHF.

The CDR3 loop is CASSLLLGLAGKPYEQYF. This chain connects TRBV4-3 to TRBJ2-7; lacking DNA, the TRBD2 call made by TCRdb goes unchecked. Germline loops: CDR1 LGHNA, CDR2 YSLEER. This CDR3 spans 18 amino acids.

CDR3 region: CSVEGPRSAAFF. The chain links TRBV29-1 to TRBJ1-1. Germline CDR1 is SQVTM and CDR2 is ANQGSEA. The CDR3 covers 12 residues. The full variable domain, in which reference TRBV29-1 and TRBJ1-1 provide the parts outside the CDR3, is SAVISQKPSRDICQRGTSLTIQCQVDSQVTMMFWYRQQPGQSLTLIATANQGSEATYESGFVIDKFPISRPNLTFSTLTVSNMSPEDSSIYLCSVEGPRSAAFFGQGTRLTVV.

The chain has TRBV7-9 and TRBJ2-5; the D gene TCRdb calls, TRBD2, cannot be checked with no DNA. CDR3 size: 16 residues. Looked up from germline, CDR1 is SEHNR and CDR2 is FQNEAQ (reference sequence). The CDR3 spells CASSSLVAGAPETQYF. The full variable domain, in which reference TRBV7-9 and TRBJ2-5 provide the parts outside the CDR3, is DTGVSQNPRHKITKRGQNVTFRCDPISEHNRLYWYRQTLGQGPEFLTYFQNEAQLEKSRLLSDRFSAERPKGSFSTLEIQRTEQGDSAMYLCASSSLVAGAPETQYFGPGTRLLVL.

This chain uses TRBV13 with TRBJ2-1; there is no DNA to check the TCRdb D call of TRBD2. The germline gives CDR1 PRHDT, CDR2 FYEKMQ (reference sequence). The CDR3 runs 18 residues. The CDR3 is CASSQGTSEVFSYNEQFF.

The chain has TRBV6-5 and TRBJ2-1. The CDR3 spans 12 residues. Per germline, CDR1 MNHEY and CDR2 SVGAGI. CDR3 protein: CASTLLGNEQFF.

The gene calls are TRBV11-2 and TRBJ2-1. Germline CDR1 is SGHAT and CDR2 is FQNNGV. The CDR3 contains 13 residues. CDR3 loop: CASSPYYGNEQFF.

The chain joins TRBV9 to TRBJ2-1; absent DNA, TCRdb's TRBD1 call cannot be checked. There are 12 residues in the CDR3. CDR1 and CDR2 from the germline V gene are SGDLS and YYNGEE. The CDR3 sequence: CASSNGGAEQFF.

The chain employs TRBV28 and TRBJ2-5. The CDR3 runs to 14 residues. Germline V gene sequence: CDR1 MDHEN, CDR2 SYDVKM. CDR3: CASSFPTNQETQYF. The full variable domain, completed using reference TRBV28 and TRBJ2-5, is DVKVTQSSRYLVKRTGEKVFLECVQDMDHENMFWYRQDPGLGLRLIYFSYDVKMKEKGDIPEGYSVSREKKERFSLILESASTNQTSMYLCASSFPTNQETQYFGPGTRLLVL.